Listed here is a single T cell receptor (beta chain). The sample comes from a study of T cell repertoires in ileal Crohn's disease. Study background: Operated complications were stricturing disease (approximately 61%) and penetrating disease (about 40%). Per sample, roughly 470 nanograms of biopsy DNA were TCRB immunosequenced.

Produced via immunoSEQ multiplex PCR; TCRdb's table is partial and in-frame only. The repertoire holds 13,000 or so clones, with 65% to 80% as singletons. This CDR3 spans 18 amino acids. Looked up from germline, CDR1 is LGHNA and CDR2 is YNFKEQ. The V gene lost 0 bases and the J gene lost 1 base, with 16 bases spanning the gap. As for time point: inflamed ileum from the surgical specimen. This clonotype originated in an adult with Crohn's disease. Source material: ileal tissue. This chain links TRBV4-2 with TRBJ1-5, with D tentatively TRBD1 (5 bases). CDR3 sequence: CASSQDRWAGTSNQPQHF. The CDR3 DNA is TGTGCCAGCAGCCAAGATAGGTGGGCAGGGACCAGCAATCAGCCCCAGCATTTT.